What follows describes a single TCR beta chain. The antigen is unknown. This record belongs to a study of T cell responses to AZD1222 COVID-19 vaccine. Whole-study context: Second-dose intervals near 4 or 12 weeks were combined. Overall study findings and caveats: It was only six AZD1222 recipients who were seropositive at baseline. Along spike, vaccine-associated CD4 TCRs were found throughout, with dominance at 160-218 and 743-854. The sample set comprised mostly white British donors with more females, and clonal diversity was possibly underestimated.

Sequencing used immunoSEQ multiplex PCR; TCRdb keeps in-frame clones, though not all of them. The data hold more than 150,000 clones, with 70% to 90% observed a single time. V gave up 8 bases and J gave up 0 bases, with 20 bases separating them. CDR3 size: 16 residues. CDR1 and CDR2 (germline): MNHEY, SMNVEV (reference sequence). Sequencing used peripheral blood, obtained on day 0 of AZD1222 vaccination. This receptor was obtained from an adult in good health. This chain links TRBV27 with TRBJ2-7, with unresolved D. The CDR3 spells CASGRTGSHFSYEQYF. As DNA, the CDR3 is TGTGCCAGCGGCCGGACCGGGTCTCACTTCTCCTACGAGCAGTACTTC.